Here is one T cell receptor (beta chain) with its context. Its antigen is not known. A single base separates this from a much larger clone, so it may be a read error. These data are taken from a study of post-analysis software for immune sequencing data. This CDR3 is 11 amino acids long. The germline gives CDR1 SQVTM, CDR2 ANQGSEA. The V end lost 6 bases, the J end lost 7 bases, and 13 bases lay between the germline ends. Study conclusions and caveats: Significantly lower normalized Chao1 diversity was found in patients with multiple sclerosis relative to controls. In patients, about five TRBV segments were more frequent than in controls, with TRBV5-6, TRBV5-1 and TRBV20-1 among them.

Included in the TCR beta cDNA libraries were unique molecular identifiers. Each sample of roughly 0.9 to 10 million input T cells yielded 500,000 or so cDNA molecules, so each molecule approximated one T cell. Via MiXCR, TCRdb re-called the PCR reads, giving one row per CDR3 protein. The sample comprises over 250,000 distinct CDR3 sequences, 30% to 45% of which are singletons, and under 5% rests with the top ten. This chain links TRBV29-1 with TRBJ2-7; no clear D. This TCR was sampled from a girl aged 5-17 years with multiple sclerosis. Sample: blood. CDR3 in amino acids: CSVFEVGEQYF. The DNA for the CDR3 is TGCAGCGTCTTCGAAGTAGGTGAGCAGTACTTC.